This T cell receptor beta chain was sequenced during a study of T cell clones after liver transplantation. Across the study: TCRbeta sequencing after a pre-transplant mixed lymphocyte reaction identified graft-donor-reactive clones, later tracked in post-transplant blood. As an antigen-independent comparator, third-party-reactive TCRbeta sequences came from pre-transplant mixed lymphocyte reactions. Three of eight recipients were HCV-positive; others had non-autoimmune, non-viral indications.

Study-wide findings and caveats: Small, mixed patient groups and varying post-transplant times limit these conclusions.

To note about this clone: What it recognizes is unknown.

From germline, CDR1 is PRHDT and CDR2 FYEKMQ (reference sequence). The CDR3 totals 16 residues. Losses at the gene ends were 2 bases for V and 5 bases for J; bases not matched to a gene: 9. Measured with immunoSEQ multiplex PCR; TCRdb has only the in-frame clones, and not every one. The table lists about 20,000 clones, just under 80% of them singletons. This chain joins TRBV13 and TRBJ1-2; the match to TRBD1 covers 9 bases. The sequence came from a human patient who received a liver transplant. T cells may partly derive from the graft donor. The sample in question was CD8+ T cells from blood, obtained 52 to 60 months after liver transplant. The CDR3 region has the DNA TGTGCCAGCAGCTTAAGTATTGGGACAGGGTTTTATGGCTACACCTTC. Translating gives CASSLSIGTGFYGYTF. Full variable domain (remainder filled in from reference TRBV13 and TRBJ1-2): AAGVIQSPRHLIKEKRETATLKCYPIPRHDTVYWYQQGPGQDPQFLISFYEKMQSDKGSIPDRFSAQQFSDYHSELNMSSLELGDSALYFCASSLSIGTGFYGYTFGSGTRLTVV.